This paragraph covers one T cell receptor (beta chain) sequence. This entry belongs to a study of cytomegalovirus exposure and HLA in healthy donors. Primers: 60 Vbeta forward and 13 Jbeta reverse. Produced via immunoSEQ multiplex PCR; TCRdb's table is partial and in-frame only. The sample carries about 140,000 clones, 82% recorded once. Donors were nominally healthy when sampled, though unrecorded immune exposures were likely. The receptor was isolated from a young man in good health and CMV-seropositive. Sequenced input: PBMCs.

The CDR3 nucleotides read TGTGCCAGTAGTGATCAGGGCTCTGGAAACACCATATATTTT. Encoded protein: CASSDQGSGNTIYF. The gene calls are TRBV19 and TRBJ1-3, with D perhaps matching TRBD1 (5 bases). The V end was cut by 5 bases, the J end by 0 bases, with 8 bases between. Germline CDR1 is LNHDA and CDR2 is SQIVND (reference sequence). CDR3 length equals 14 residues.